The clone carrying this T cell receptor (beta chain) was seen many times. Antigen unknown. This sample was taken from a study of T-cell reconstitution after alpha-beta-depleted transplantation in children. Notes on the study in general: Expanded graft clones numbering several hundred reportedly gave rise to alpha-beta T cells about two months after transplant. A year post-transplant, T-cell counts and diversity derived mostly from newly produced T cells. The study traced high day-60 TCRbeta diversity in some patients to surviving recipient T cells and thymic progenitors.

From germline, CDR1 is KGHSH and CDR2 LQKENI. CDR3 length: 13 residues. Trimming took off 3 bases at V and 2 bases at J, with 7 bases between the two ends. Unique molecular identifiers were incorporated when the TCRbeta library was constructed. MiXCR, applied by TCRdb to the PCR reads, yields one record per CDR3 protein. The profile shows 600,000 or so distinct CDR3 sequences, under 30% of them singletons. The chain couples TRBV18 to TRBJ2-5; TRBD2 is a possible D gene (5 bases). The material was PBMCs, mostly from graft donor cells, obtained 360 days after TCRalphabeta/CD19-depleted stem cell transplant. The TCR was taken from a boy under two years old who had a stem cell transplant for acute myeloid leukemia, so the T cells may come from the graft donor. The chain's CDR3 is CASSPSGQETQYF. CDR3 DNA sequence: TGTGCCAGCTCACCTTCGGGACAAGAGACCCAGTACTTC. Full variable domain (rest looked up from reference TRBV18 and TRBJ2-5): NAGVMQNPRHLVRRRGQEARLRCSPMKGHSHVYWYRQLPEEGLKFMVYLQKENIIDESGMPKERFSAEFPKEGPSILRIQQVVRGDSAAYFCASSPSGQETQYFGPGTRLLVL.